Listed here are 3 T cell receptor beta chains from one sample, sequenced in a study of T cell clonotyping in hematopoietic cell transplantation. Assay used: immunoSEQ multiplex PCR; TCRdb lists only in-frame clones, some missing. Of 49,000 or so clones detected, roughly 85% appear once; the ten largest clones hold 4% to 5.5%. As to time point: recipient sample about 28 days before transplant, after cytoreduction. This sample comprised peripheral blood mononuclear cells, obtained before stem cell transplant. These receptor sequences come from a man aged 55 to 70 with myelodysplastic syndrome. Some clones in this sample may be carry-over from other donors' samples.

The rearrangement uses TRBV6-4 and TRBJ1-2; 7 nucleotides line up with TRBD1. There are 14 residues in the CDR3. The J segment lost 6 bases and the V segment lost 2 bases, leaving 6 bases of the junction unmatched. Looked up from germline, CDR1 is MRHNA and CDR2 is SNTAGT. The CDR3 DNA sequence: TGTGCCAGCAGTGACCCAGGGGGGGGCCATGGCTACACCTTC. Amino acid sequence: CASSDPGGGHGYTF.

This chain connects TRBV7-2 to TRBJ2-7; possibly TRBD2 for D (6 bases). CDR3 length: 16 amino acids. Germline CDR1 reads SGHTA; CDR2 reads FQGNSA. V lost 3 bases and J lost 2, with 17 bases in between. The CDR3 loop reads CASSLTSGTSTYEQYF. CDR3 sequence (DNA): TGTGCCAGCAGCTTGACATCCGGGACTTCGACCTACGAGCAGTACTTC.

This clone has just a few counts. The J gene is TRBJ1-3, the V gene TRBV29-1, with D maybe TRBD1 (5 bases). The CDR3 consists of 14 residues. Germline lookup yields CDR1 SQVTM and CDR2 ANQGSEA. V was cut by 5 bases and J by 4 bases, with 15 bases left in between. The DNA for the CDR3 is TGCAGCGTTAAGGGCCAGGGAACCGGAAACACCATATATTTT. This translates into CSVKGQGTGNTIYF.